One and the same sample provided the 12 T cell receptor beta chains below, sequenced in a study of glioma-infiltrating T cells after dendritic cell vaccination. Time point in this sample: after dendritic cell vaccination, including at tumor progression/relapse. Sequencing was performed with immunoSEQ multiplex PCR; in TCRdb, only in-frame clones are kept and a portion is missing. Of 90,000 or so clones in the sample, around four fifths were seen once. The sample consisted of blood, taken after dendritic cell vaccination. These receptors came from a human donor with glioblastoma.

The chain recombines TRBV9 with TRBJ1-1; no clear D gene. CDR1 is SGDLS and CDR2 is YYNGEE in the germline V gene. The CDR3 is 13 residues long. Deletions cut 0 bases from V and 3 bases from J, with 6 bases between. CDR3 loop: CASSVERDTEAFF. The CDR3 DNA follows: TGTGCCAGCAGCGTAGAGCGGGACACTGAAGCTTTCTTT. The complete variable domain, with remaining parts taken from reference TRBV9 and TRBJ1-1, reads DSGVTQTPKHLITATGQRVTLRCSPRSGDLSVYWYQQSLDQGLQFLIQYYNGEERAKGNILERFSAQQFPDLHSELNLSSLELGDSALYFCASSVERDTEAFFGQGTRLTVV.

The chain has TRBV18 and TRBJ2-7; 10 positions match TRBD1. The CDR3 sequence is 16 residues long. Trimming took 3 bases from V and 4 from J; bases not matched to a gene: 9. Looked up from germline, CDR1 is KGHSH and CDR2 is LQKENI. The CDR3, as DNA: TGTGCCAGCTCACCGGGACAGGGGCGAAAGATTTACGAGCAGTACTTC. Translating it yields CASSPGQGRKIYEQYF. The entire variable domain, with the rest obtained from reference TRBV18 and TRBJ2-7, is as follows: NAGVMQNPRHLVRRRGQEARLRCSPMKGHSHVYWYRQLPEEGLKFMVYLQKENIIDESGMPKERFSAEFPKEGPSILRIQQVVRGDSAAYFCASSPGQGRKIYEQYFGPGTRLTVT.

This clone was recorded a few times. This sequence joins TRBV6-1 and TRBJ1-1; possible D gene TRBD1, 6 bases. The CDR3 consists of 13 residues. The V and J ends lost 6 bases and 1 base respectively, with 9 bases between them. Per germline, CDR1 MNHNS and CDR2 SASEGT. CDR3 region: CASRLQGNTEAFF. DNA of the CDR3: TGTGCCAGCAGGCTACAGGGGAACACTGAAGCTTTCTTT.

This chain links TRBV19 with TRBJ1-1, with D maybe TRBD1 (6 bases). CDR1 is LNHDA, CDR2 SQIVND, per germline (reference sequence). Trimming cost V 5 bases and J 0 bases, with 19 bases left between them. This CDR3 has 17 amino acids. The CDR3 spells CASSPRPGTWMNTEAFF. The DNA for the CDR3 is TGTGCCAGTAGTCCTCGTCCCGGGACATGGATGAACACTGAAGCTTTCTTT.

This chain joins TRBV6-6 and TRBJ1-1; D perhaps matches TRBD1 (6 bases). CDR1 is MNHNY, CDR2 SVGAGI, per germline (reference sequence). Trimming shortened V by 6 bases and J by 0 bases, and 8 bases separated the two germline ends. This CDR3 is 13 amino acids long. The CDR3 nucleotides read TGTGCCAGCAGGGGACACTTGAACACTGAAGCTTTCTTT. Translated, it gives CASRGHLNTEAFF.

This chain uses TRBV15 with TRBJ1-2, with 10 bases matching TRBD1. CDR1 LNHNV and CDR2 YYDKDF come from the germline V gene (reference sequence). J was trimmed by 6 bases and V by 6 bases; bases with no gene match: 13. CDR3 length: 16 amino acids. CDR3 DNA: TGTGCCACCAGAGGGGACAGGGGATTTCAGGCGCATGGCTACACCTTC. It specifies CATRGDRGFQAHGYTF.

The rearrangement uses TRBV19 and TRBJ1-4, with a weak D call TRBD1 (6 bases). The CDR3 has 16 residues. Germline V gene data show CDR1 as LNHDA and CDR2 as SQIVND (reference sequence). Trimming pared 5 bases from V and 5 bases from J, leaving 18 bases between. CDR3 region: CASSPRDGRGNEKLFF. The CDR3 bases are TGTGCCAGTAGTCCCCGTGATGGCAGGGGAAATGAAAAACTGTTTTTT.

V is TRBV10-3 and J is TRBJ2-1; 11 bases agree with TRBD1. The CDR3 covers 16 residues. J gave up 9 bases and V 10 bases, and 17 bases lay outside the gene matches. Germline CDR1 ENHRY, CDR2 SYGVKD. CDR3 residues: CATTGRVGQGVGEQFF. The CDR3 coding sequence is TGTGCCACCACCGGCCGAGTGGGACAGGGGGTCGGTGAGCAGTTCTTC.

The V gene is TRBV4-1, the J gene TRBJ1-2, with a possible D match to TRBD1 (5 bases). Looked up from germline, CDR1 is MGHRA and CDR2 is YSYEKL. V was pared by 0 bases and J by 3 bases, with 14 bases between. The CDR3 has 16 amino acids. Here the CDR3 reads CASSQDGPRGDYGYTF. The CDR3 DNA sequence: TGCGCCAGCAGCCAAGATGGCCCCCGGGGGGACTATGGCTACACCTTC.

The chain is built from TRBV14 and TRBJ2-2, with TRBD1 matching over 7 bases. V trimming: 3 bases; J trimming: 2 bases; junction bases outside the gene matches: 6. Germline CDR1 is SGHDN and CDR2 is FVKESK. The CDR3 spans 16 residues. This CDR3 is CASSHRQGINTGELFF. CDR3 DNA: TGTGCCAGCAGCCACCGACAGGGAATAAACACCGGGGAGCTGTTTTTT.

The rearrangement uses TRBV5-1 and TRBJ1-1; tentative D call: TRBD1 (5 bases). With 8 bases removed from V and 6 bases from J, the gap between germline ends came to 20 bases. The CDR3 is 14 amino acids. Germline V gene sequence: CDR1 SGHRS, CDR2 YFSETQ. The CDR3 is CASISGRGEAEAFF. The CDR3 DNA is TGCGCCAGTATCTCAGGACGGGGGGAAGCTGAAGCTTTCTTT.

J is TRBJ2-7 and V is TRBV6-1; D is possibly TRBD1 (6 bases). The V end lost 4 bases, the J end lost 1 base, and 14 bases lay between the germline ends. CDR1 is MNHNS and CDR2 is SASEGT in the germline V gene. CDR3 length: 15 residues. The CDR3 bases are TGTGCCAGCAGTGCGGGACATGCCGAATCCTACGAGCAGTACTTC. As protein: CASSAGHAESYEQYF.